This T cell receptor beta chain was sequenced for a study of identical twins. CDR1 is DFQATT and CDR2 is SNEGSKA in the germline V gene (reference sequence). The CDR3 runs 15 residues. A template switching step contributed a universal primer site, while unique molecular identifiers were present in the cDNA. TCRdb fed the 5' RACE reads into MiXCR, producing one record per CDR3 protein. This sample has about 280,000 distinct CDR3 sequences; under 9% occur once, and the top ten carry 2% to 2.5%. This clonotype was detected only once. This may be a read error, as it is one base from a much larger clone. This sample was also put to use in a study of yellow fever vaccine responses in identical twins.

The sample was memory (CD45RO+) T cells sorted from blood. The chain recombines TRBV20-1 with TRBJ2-3; D unclear. The TCR sequence derives from a woman under 30 in good health. The CDR3 DNA is TGCTGTGCTAGAGAGCCCCTTGGAGGCACAGATACGCAGTATTTT. Translated: CCAREPLGGTDTQYF.